The 32 T cell receptor beta chains below come from one sample, sequenced in a study of blood T cells in healthy people across ages. A second PCR of 7 to 11 cycles used a sample-barcoded 5' primer and a J-beta primer mix. TCRdb re-called the 5' RACE reads through MiXCR, storing one row per CDR3 protein. The table records roughly 900,000 distinct CDR3 sequences, more than 25% of them present only once. The material sequenced was blood. These receptors all stem from an elderly woman in good health.

Worth noting for this clonotype: A single base separates this from a much larger clone, so it may be a read error. This CDR3 is CAIFREGTDAQYF. DNA for the CDR3: TGTGCGATCTTCAGGGAGGGAACAGATGCGCAGTATTTT. The rearrangement links TRBV12-3 or TRBV12-4 to TRBJ2-3; 7 bases fit TRBD2. The CDR3 spans 13 residues.

The chain links TRBV7-8 to TRBJ2-1; 14 nucleotides align to TRBD2. The CDR3 contains 16 residues. J lost 9 bases, V lost 5 bases, and 9 bases had no gene match. CDR1 is SGHVS, CDR2 FQNEAQ, per germline. The CDR3 is CASSLRTSGGWGEQFF. In DNA, the CDR3 is TGTGCCAGCAGCCTCCGGACTAGCGGGGGGTGGGGTGAGCAGTTCTTC.

With respect to this clonotype: This may be a read error, as it is one base from a much larger clone. The chain has TRBV12-3 or TRBV12-4 and TRBJ1-4, with D perhaps TRBD1 (5 bases). The CDR3 contains 14 residues. The chain's CDR3 is CASSAGYSSEKRFF. The DNA of the CDR3 is TGTGCCAGCAGTGCAGGGTATTCGAGTGAAAAACGGTTTTTT.

This clonotype occurred many times. V gene TRBV20-1 combines with J gene TRBJ2-1, with a possible D match to TRBD1 (5 bases). Per the germline V gene, CDR1 is DFQATT and CDR2 is SNEGSKA (reference sequence). V was trimmed by 6 bases and J by 4 bases, leaving 16 bases between them. CDR3 size: 14 residues. The CDR3 here is CSAIRQTHYNEQFF. As DNA, the CDR3 is TGCAGTGCCATCCGACAGACTCATTACAATGAGCAGTTCTTC.

This chain links TRBV28 with TRBJ1-6, with D perhaps matching TRBD1 (5 bases). Trimming shortened V by 3 bases and J by 7 bases, and 16 bases separated the two germline ends. This CDR3 has 16 residues. Germline lookup yields CDR1 MDHEN and CDR2 SYDVKM. Here the CDR3 reads CASSFTGPGGNSPLHF. The CDR3 DNA is TGTGCCAGCAGTTTCACCGGGCCCGGGGGGAATTCACCCCTCCACTTT.

Comments on this clonotype: A much larger clone is a single base away; this may be a read error. This chain uses TRBV7-2 with TRBJ2-3; 15 bases fit TRBD2. Germline loops: CDR1 SGHTA, CDR2 FQGNSA. The CDR3 spans 18 residues. V was clipped by 2 bases and J by 5 bases; unmatched bases: 8. The CDR3 region is CASSLRTSGGAEGDTQYF. The CDR3 nucleotides are TGTGCCAGCAGCTTAAGGACTAGCGGGGGGGCGGAAGGAGATACGCAGTATTTT.

A few counts support this clonotype. V is TRBV6-2 or TRBV6-3 and J is TRBJ2-7, with 8 nucleotides matching TRBD1. The CDR3 is 16 residues long. V lost 2 bases and J lost 0; bases outside the gene matches: 6. The V gene's germline CDR1 is MNHEY and CDR2 SVGEGT. This CDR3 is CASSYPNRGNSYEQYF. The CDR3 bases are TGTGCCAGCAGTTACCCCAACAGGGGGAACTCCTACGAGCAGTACTTC.

This clonotype was observed many times. This rearrangement joins TRBV9 to TRBJ2-5; 7 bases agree with TRBD2. The CDR3 loop spans 12 amino acids. The J segment lost 3 bases and the V segment lost 8 bases, leaving 4 bases of the junction unmatched. The germline CDR1 and CDR2 sequences are SGDLS and YYNGEE. DNA for the CDR3: TGTGCCAGTCCGGGGAGGGAAGAGACCCAGTACTTC. Protein sequence: CASPGREETQYF.

This clonotype was found once. This could be a read error, since a much larger clone is one nucleotide away. The chain has TRBV3-1 and TRBJ2-1, with 9 bases lining up with TRBD2. This CDR3 contains 17 residues. Germline assignment: CDR1 LGHDT and CDR2 YNNKEL (reference sequence). CDR3 bases: TGTGCCGGCAGCCAGAGTTTAGCGGGGGCCAGGCGGGATGAGCAGTTCTTC. Amino acid sequence: CAGSQSLAGARRDEQFF.

In this sample, this clonotype turned up many times. The rearrangement joins TRBV7-2 to TRBJ1-2; D ambiguous. The germline V and J ends were trimmed by 4 bases and 0 bases, with 12 bases remaining between them. This CDR3 comprises 15 residues. Germline-derived CDR1 and CDR2 are SGHTA and FQGNSA. CDR3 loop: CASSSHRIANYGYTF. The CDR3 DNA follows: TGTGCCAGCAGCTCTCACCGCATAGCTAACTATGGCTACACCTTC.

Remarks on this clonotype: A much larger clone lies one base from this, so it may be a read error. The V and J genes are TRBV29-1 and TRBJ1-2; 11 bases align to TRBD1. Germline CDR1 and CDR2: SQVTM and ANQGSEA. This CDR3 has 15 amino acids. The CDR3 nucleotides read TGCAGCGTTGGAGGACAGGGGGCGCGAGGCTATGGCTGCACCTTC. Its protein is CSVGGQGARGYGCTF.

In this sample, this clonotype turned up a few times. A much more abundant neighbour one base away suggests this may be a read error. The chain combines TRBV12-3 or TRBV12-4 with TRBJ2-1; 11 nucleotides align to TRBD2. The V and J ends lost 3 bases and 6 bases, in that order; junction bases with no gene match: 4. The CDR3 covers 15 residues. The CDR3 loop reads CASSFRTSGCNEQFF. DNA of the CDR3: TGTGCCAGCAGTTTCAGGACTAGCGGGTGCAATGAGCAGTTCTTC.

About this clonotype itself: A much larger clone is a single base away; this may be a read error. This chain joins TRBV10-3 and TRBJ1-2; D is undetermined. Germline loops: CDR1 ENHRY, CDR2 SYGVKD. This CDR3 region has 13 residues. Written as DNA, the CDR3 is TGTGCCGTCAGTGCTCGTGGGGACTATGGCTACACCTTC. It specifies CAVSARGDYGYTF.

For this clonotype: Since a much larger clone is just one base distant, this may be a read error. CDR3 nucleotides: TGTGCCATCAACATCAGCCCGGGGGAGGCCCAGTACTTC. Its protein is CAINISPGEAQYF. The chain recombines TRBV10-3 with TRBJ2-5; D might be TRBD2 (6 bases). The CDR3 has 13 residues. CDR1 and CDR2 from the germline V gene are ENHRY and SYGVKD. V was trimmed by 7 bases and J by 9 bases, leaving 18 bases between them.

This sequence joins TRBV5-1 and TRBJ2-7; D might be TRBD1 or TRBD2, each matching 5 bases. Germline V gene data show CDR1 as SGHRS and CDR2 as YFSETQ. This CDR3 spans 17 amino acids. Trimming cost V 4 bases and J 0 bases, with 20 bases left between them. The CDR3 reads CASSPGTGAPNSYEQYF. Written as DNA, the CDR3 is TGCGCCAGCAGCCCGGGGACCGGGGCCCCTAACTCCTACGAGCAGTACTTC.

This clonotype was counted at least ten times. V is TRBV12-3 or TRBV12-4 and J is TRBJ2-1; D is possibly TRBD2 (5 bases). V lost 6 bases to trimming and J lost 10 bases, with 13 bases between them. The CDR3 is made up of 12 amino acids. The CDR3: CASRRTVSEQFF. CDR3 sequence (DNA): TGTGCCAGCAGACGGACTGTCTCCGAGCAGTTCTTC.

This clonotype was picked up many times. V gene TRBV5-1 combines with J gene TRBJ2-5, with a tentative D call TRBD1 (5 bases). The CDR3 is 15 amino acids. With 1 base removed from V and 2 bases from J, the gap between germline ends came to 12 bases. Germline V gives CDR1 SGHRS, CDR2 YFSETQ. The CDR3 bases are TGCGCCAGCAGCTTGACAGGCCTTCCTCAAGAGACCCAGTACTTC. Its translation: CASSLTGLPQETQYF.

This clonotype was counted at least ten times. The chain employs TRBV7-2 and TRBJ2-1, with a tentative D call TRBD1 (6 bases). Germline V CDR1 and CDR2: SGHTA, FQGNSA. V was clipped by 4 bases and J by 7 bases, with 14 bases between them. The CDR3 consists of 14 residues. The CDR3 here is CASSSRTVFNEQFF. The CDR3 DNA reads TGTGCCAGCAGCTCTAGGACAGTCTTTAATGAGCAGTTCTTC.

As for this clonotype: A read error is possible here, since a much larger clone lies one base away. The chain has TRBV10-3 and TRBJ2-1; D not resolved. The better agreement between TRBJ2-7 and the DNA end casts doubt on the J call. The CDR3 consists of 14 residues. CDR1 ENHRY and CDR2 SYGVKD come from the germline V gene. The CDR3 nucleotides are TGTGCCATCAGTGACACTAACTCCTACAATGAGCAGTACTTC. Translation gives CAISDTNSYNEQYF.

This clonotype was found a few times. This clone may be a read error of a much larger clone one base away. The chain uses TRBV20-1 and TRBJ2-5, with a tentative D call TRBD2 (6 bases). V was shortened by 0 bases and J by 9 bases, with 14 bases between the two germline ends. The CDR3 is 13 residues long. The V gene's germline CDR1 is DFQATT and CDR2 SNEGSKA (reference sequence). The CDR3 DNA follows: TGCAGTGCTAGAGACGTTAGCCGGGAGCCCCAGTACTTC. This sequence encodes CSARDVSREPQYF.

V usage is TRBV7-9 and J usage is TRBJ1-4, with 9 bases matching TRBD1. The V and J ends lost 5 bases and 6 bases, in that order; junction bases with no gene match: 7. The germline V gene encodes CDR1 SEHNR and CDR2 FQNEAQ (reference sequence). The CDR3 runs to 15 residues. CDR3 nucleotide sequence: TGTGCCAGCAGCCTGGGACAGGGTGCGGATGAAAAACTGTTTTTT. As protein: CASSLGQGADEKLFF.

Concerning this clonotype itself: A much larger clone differs by one base, so this may be a read error. This chain's CDR3 is CSARTGLLKEAQYF. The CDR3 bases are TGCAGTGCTAGAACGGGACTCTTGAAAGAGGCCCAGTACTTC. The chain is built from TRBV20-1 and TRBJ2-5, with D possibly TRBD2 on 6 matching bases. The CDR3 is 14 residues long. Germline V gives CDR1 DFQATT, CDR2 SNEGSKA (reference sequence).

V usage is TRBV10-2 and J usage is TRBJ1-1; D is possibly TRBD1 (5 bases). CDR1 and CDR2 from the germline V gene are WSHSY and SAAADI. This CDR3 contains 11 residues. Deletions cut 7 bases from V and 11 bases from J, with 14 bases between. The CDR3 region is CASTRGRDAFF. CDR3 in DNA: TGCGCCAGCACCAGAGGGAGGGACGCTTTCTTT.

The sample holds many counts of this clonotype. This sequence joins TRBV3-1 and TRBJ1-1; 8 bases fit TRBD1. J gave up 1 base and V 8 bases, and 6 bases lay outside the gene matches. The CDR3 is made up of 14 amino acids. Looked up from germline, CDR1 is LGHDT and CDR2 is YNNKEL (reference sequence). The CDR3 region has the DNA TGTGCCAGCTCACAGGGGACAGGGAACACTGAAGCTTTCTTT. It translates to CASSQGTGNTEAFF.

About this clonotype: A much more abundant neighbour one base away suggests this may be a read error. The chain recombines TRBV12-3 or TRBV12-4 with TRBJ2-3, with D maybe TRBD2 (6 bases). The CDR3 runs 15 residues. V gave up 6 bases and J gave up 4 bases, with 17 bases separating them. CDR3 loop: CASRTTRGEADTQYF. Here the CDR3 DNA reads TGTGCCAGCAGAACGACTAGAGGGGAAGCAGATACGCAGTATTTT.

This rearrangement joins TRBV20-1 to TRBJ1-3; 7 positions match TRBD1. V lost 4 bases and J lost 0; bases outside the gene matches: 9. The CDR3 contains 16 residues. CDR1 DFQATT and CDR2 SNEGSKA come from the germline V gene (reference sequence). DNA of the CDR3: TGCAGTGCTATACCGGGACAGACCGTCTCTGGAAACACCATATATTTT. Encoded protein: CSAIPGQTVSGNTIYF.

The rearrangement uses TRBV5-1 and TRBJ2-7; no clear D gene. Germline V gene sequence: CDR1 SGHRS, CDR2 YFSETQ. The CDR3 covers 14 residues. The V end was cut by 0 bases, the J end by 1 base, with 8 bases between. This chain's CDR3 is CASSLVGLSYEQYF. CDR3 sequence (DNA): TGCGCCAGCAGCTTGGTGGGGTTATCCTACGAGCAGTACTTC.

Of note for this clonotype: A much larger clone differs from this one at a single base, so this may be a read error. This chain connects TRBV7-2 to TRBJ1-6; D unresolved. This CDR3 contains 13 residues. V was trimmed by 0 bases and J by 7 bases, leaving 4 bases between them. CDR1 and CDR2 from the germline V gene are SGHTA and FQGNSA. The CDR3 nucleotides read TGTACCAGCAGCTTAGCCACCAATTCACCCCTCCACTTT. Translated, it gives CTSSLATNSPLHF.

This clonotype was seen more than once but under ten times. The CDR3 loop is CSVGRLAGGPGDTQYF. The DNA of the CDR3 is TGCAGCGTGGGTAGACTAGCGGGAGGGCCCGGAGATACGCAGTATTTT. The chain carries TRBV29-1 and TRBJ2-3; TRBD2 aligns across 14 bases. With 6 bases clipped from V and 5 bases from J, the junction kept 10 bases outside the gene matches. The CDR3 contains 16 residues. Germline assignment: CDR1 SQVTM and CDR2 ANQGSEA.

This clonotype has only a few counts. The chain couples TRBV18 to TRBJ2-2, with D perhaps matching TRBD1 (5 bases). The ends were cut back, 2 bases at V and 15 bases at J, with 16 bases in the middle. This CDR3 has 13 amino acids. CDR1 and CDR2 (germline): KGHSH, LQKENI. CDR3 coding DNA: TGTGCCAGCTCACCAGAGGCAGGGCGGATGATGTTTTTT. It specifies CASSPEAGRMMFF.

This clonotype was seen a few times. The V gene is TRBV7-3, the J gene TRBJ2-5; 11 bases are a match to TRBD2. The CDR3 runs to 15 residues. J gave up 5 bases and V 5 bases, and 7 bases lay outside the gene matches. From germline, CDR1 is SGHTA and CDR2 FQGTGA. This chain's CDR3 is CASSISGGAGETQYF. DNA for the CDR3: TGTGCCAGCAGCATTAGCGGGGGGGCCGGGGAGACCCAGTACTTC.

The chain combines TRBV20-1 with TRBJ2-4; D may be TRBD2 (5 bases). Per the germline V gene, CDR1 is DFQATT and CDR2 is SNEGSKA (reference sequence). There are 13 residues in the CDR3. V dropped 1 base and J dropped 6 bases, with 10 bases sitting between them. The CDR3 sequence is CSARVREPNIQYF. The CDR3 DNA reads TGCAGTGCTAGAGTCCGGGAACCAAACATTCAGTACTTC.